This T cell receptor beta chain was recorded in a study of Ad26.COV2.S vaccination and SARS-CoV-2 variants. Study findings and constraints: Substantial post-vaccination breadth of spike-specific CD8+ and CD4+ T cell responses was reported.

With respect to this clone: Its specificity is unknown.

TCRdb's copy holds only in-frame clones and misses some; the assay was immunoSEQ multiplex PCR. The table has fewer than 900,000 clones, more than 80% seen once; the top ten hold about 1.5%. Treatment reported: around 19 received Ad26.COV2.S at low or high dose, single or two shots; several received placebo; per-sample allocation not given. The investigators took samples on day 63 after the first vaccine or placebo injection. Germline trimming cut 6 bases from V and 6 bases from J; bases unmatched to any gene: 16. CDR1 is KGHSH and CDR2 is LQKENI in the germline V gene. This CDR3 is 16 amino acids long.

This chain connects TRBV18 to TRBJ1-2; TRBD1 matches at 7 bases. Sequencing used peripheral blood, obtained in a trial of Ad26.COV2.S vaccine versus placebo. This clonotype was sampled from a person between 18 and 59 years old who received the Ad26.COV2.S COVID-19 vaccine or a placebo. The CDR3 region is CASSSTEQGKLHGYTF. The CDR3 DNA follows: TGTGCCAGCTCCTCCACCGAACAGGGGAAACTTCATGGCTACACCTTC.